The entry that follows covers one T cell receptor (beta chain) sequence. Its cognate antigen has yet to be identified. No base-level quality is on record; no much larger clone is a single base apart. The germline V and J ends show losses of 6 bases and 2 bases respectively, and no gene match explains 7 bases of the junction. CDR1 and CDR2 were assigned from the germline V gene as MDHEN and SYDVKM. Including the terminal cysteine and phenylalanine, the CDR3 comprises 15 residues. Only the CDR3 DNA stays, 45 bases, in frame from base 1. The sample comes from a study of shared clonotypes between healthy human individuals (dated by TCRdb to about 2020). Broadly, across the study: Two women and a few men aged 18 to 49 years were included in the cohort. For each donor, CD4 naive and CD4 memory were each given three plates, CD8 naive was given two plates, and CD8 memory was given one plate. The study deeply sequenced blood TCR repertoires of about five healthy adults to estimate repertoire size and the extent of clonotype sharing between individuals. To increase sequencing depth and limit assay-specific biases, different laboratories used diverse techniques to prepare libraries and sequence TCR repertoires. Between about 0.94 and 8.9 billion PBMCs per donor were obtained by leukapheresis.

Using the deep immunoSEQ assay, TCR CDR3 regions were amplified from genomic DNA by multiplex PCR. For each cell subset, the extracted genomic DNA was distributed evenly across all wells of several immunoSEQ 96-well plates, and each plate served as one replicate. For sorted subsets, 200 to 250 ng of genomic DNA, equivalent to roughly 30,000 T cell genomes, went into each replicate PCR. The purified libraries were quantified using a Qubit 3.0 fluorometer, sized with a Bioanalyzer 2100, and then quantified again using the KAPA Library Quantification kit. Every immunoSEQ 96-well plate was sequenced on a separate single-read 150-cycle Illumina NextSeq 550 flow cell. Processing in the source paper ran as follows. Because only junctional sequences without quality scores were contained in the immunoSEQ output, filtering matching that applied to full-length reads could not be performed. Sequences were annotated with PyIR, a Python wrapper for IgBLAST v1.9, and V/J genes and CDR3 were assigned using IMGT germline references. Reads were filtered out if the reads had weak V/J assignments (E-value above 1e-6), no CDR3, stop codons, out-of-frame junctions, or ambiguous translated residues. V3J clonotypes were defined as sequences sharing an identical inferred V gene, J gene, and CDR3 amino acid sequence. To compute the percentage overlap between repertoires, the number of shared unique clonotypes was divided by the size of the smaller repertoire. Repertoire richness was assessed with RTK rarefaction, the Chao1 estimator, and Recon v2.1 estimates of unobserved clonotypes. OLGA was used to compute generation probabilities for all TCRbeta clonotypes that the gDNA method yielded from four donors. TCRdb carries this immuneACCESS record with in-frame sequences only. Its versions omit some clonotypes, under half of them owing to an unresolved V gene in the studies checked, with the rest unexplained. V and J calls and clone size come straight from that table; D and trimming were deduced from the DNA. The sample includes 2 million to 2.5 million clones, with about nine tenths observed a single time. 0.37% of the sample comes from the top ten.

The donors were healthy, HIV-negative adults with no recently reported acute infections or vaccinations. Only Caucasian adults living in Nashville, Tennessee, USA were represented among the donors. CD4+ T cells were enriched by magnetic negative selection, after which naive cells were positively selected on CD45RA and the negative fraction was taken as the memory subset. Blood was obtained by leukapheresis, after which PBMCs were separated by Ficoll-Histopaque density gradient centrifugation and cryopreserved in liquid nitrogen vapor phase. Analytical flow cytometry was used to check the purity and quantity of each magnetically sorted T cell population. From each sorted fraction, genomic DNA was isolated and quantified by UV absorbance on a Nanodrop 2000c. What the work shows at the level of the full study, not this receptor alone: The genetic and exposure-history diversity represented was limited by the small number of donors. Clonotypes shared by all four sorted-subset donors showed higher generation probabilities than non-shared clonotypes. When four donors were compared, the shared fraction of clonotypes was about 5% for naive CD4, around 4% for naive CD8, roughly 2.3% for memory CD4, and approximately 0.4% for memory CD8. Incomplete sequencing was indicated by rarefaction of sorted-subset datasets, despite the large sequencing depth. Based on pairwise subsampling, the degree of clonotype sharing among donors was expected to be affected by sequencing depth. Naive subsets generally had larger estimated clonotype richness than memory subsets. Sampling was limited to blood, and TCR repertoires in tissue likely differ from TCR repertoires in blood.

The sequence derives from a man between 18 and 29 years old in good health. Some clones in this sample may be carry-over from other donors' samples. This chain joins TRBV28 to TRBJ2-3; 8 central bases correspond to TRBD2. The sequenced material came from naive CD4+ T cells from PBMCs. This sample's cell subset or site label indicates: CD45RA+ positively selected. The CDR3 here reads CASSPAGGFTDTQYF. The DNA sequence reads TGTGCCAGCAGCCCCGCGGGGGGTTTCACAGATACGCAGTATTTT.